These 9 T cell receptor beta chains share one sample of origin, sequenced in a study of cytomegalovirus exposure and HLA in healthy donors (dated by TCRdb to about 2017). Library prep was done by the immunoSEQ multiplex PCR assay. A mixture of 60 forward primers for TCR Vbeta segments and 13 reverse primers for TCR Jbeta segments was used in the multiplex PCR. TCRdb limited this immuneACCESS table to in-frame rearrangements with V and J called. A share of clones is missing; checked studies link under half to unresolved V genes, and the rest is unexplained. This sample comprises about 120,000 clones, over 6.5% of them detected only once. The ten most abundant clones make up about 6.6% of the sample. Sequenced: PBMCs. The receptors stem from a woman in her thirties or forties in good health and CMV-seropositive.

The V and J genes are TRBV30 and TRBJ1-2, with 7 bases that match TRBD1. CDR3 length: 15 residues. Germline CDR1 is GTSNPN and CDR2 is SVGIG (reference sequence). The V gene end was trimmed by 4 bases and the J gene end by 0 bases; junction bases not matched to a gene: 8. The CDR3 nucleotides read TGTGCCTGGATGGGGACCGGGACAGCTAACTATGGCTACACCTTC. It is translated as CAWMGTGTANYGYTF.

The chain has TRBV7-3 and TRBJ2-3; 9 nucleotides line up with TRBD2. Germline V gives CDR1 SGHTA, CDR2 FQGTGA. The V and J ends lost 5 bases and 6 bases, in that order; junction bases with no gene match: 15. This CDR3 has 17 amino acids. The CDR3 region is CASSLSGGSIMGDTQYF. CDR3 bases: TGTGCCAGCAGCCTTAGCGGGGGCTCGATCATGGGGGATACGCAGTATTTT.

This clone was counted only a few times. The rearrangement links TRBV7-6 to TRBJ2-7; possibly TRBD1 for D (5 bases). Trimming pared 2 bases from V and 3 bases from J, leaving 11 bases between. There are 14 residues in the CDR3. CDR1 is SGHVS, CDR2 FNYEAQ, per germline. The CDR3 bases are TGTGCCAGCAGCTTAAGGGGCCAAGGCTACGAGCAGTACTTC. It yields the protein CASSLRGQGYEQYF.

The chain joins TRBV5-4 to TRBJ1-1, with no clear D. The CDR3 totals 12 residues. Trimming stripped 9 bases from V and 0 bases from J, with 9 bases between. Germline V lookup: CDR1 SGHNT, CDR2 YYREEE (reference sequence). As DNA, the CDR3 is TGTGCCATCAGAAACATGAACACTGAAGCTTTCTTT. This codes for CAIRNMNTEAFF.

This clone was detected only a few times. The chain uses TRBV5-1 and TRBJ1-1; 9 positions agree with TRBD1. Germline V gives CDR1 SGHRS, CDR2 YFSETQ. CDR3 length: 14 residues. With 3 bases clipped from V and 1 base from J, the junction kept 1 base outside the gene matches. The CDR3, as DNA: TGCGCCAGCAGCTCGGGACAGGGGAACACTGAAGCTTTCTTT. Translating it yields CASSSGQGNTEAFF.

The V and J genes are TRBV9 and TRBJ1-4; 7 positions match TRBD1. This CDR3 is built from 15 residues. Trimming cost V 4 bases and J 4 bases; bases outside gene matches: 7. Germline CDR1 and CDR2: SGDLS and YYNGEE. In nucleotides, the CDR3 is TGTGCCAGCAGCCCTGGGGACAGAATTAATGAAAAACTGTTTTTT. Its protein product is CASSPGDRINEKLFF.

This clone was observed a few times. The rearrangement joins TRBV27 to TRBJ2-2; 8 nucleotides agree with TRBD2. V trimming: 6 bases; J trimming: 2 bases; junction bases outside the gene matches: 5. The germline CDR1 and CDR2 sequences are MNHEY and SMNVEV (reference sequence). The CDR3 is 15 amino acids. CDR3 amino acids: CASRGLDVNTGELFF. CDR3 nucleotides: TGTGCCAGCAGGGGACTAGACGTCAACACCGGGGAGCTGTTTTTT.

In its sample, this clone was seen a few times. The J gene is TRBJ1-6, the V gene TRBV18, with TRBD1 as a possible D gene (6 bases). CDR1 and CDR2 from the germline V gene are KGHSH and LQKENI. Trimming shortened V by 3 bases and J by 9 bases, and 15 bases separated the two germline ends. The CDR3 runs to 15 residues. The CDR3 sequence: CASSPSSTGSSPLHF. Written as DNA, the CDR3 is TGTGCCAGCTCACCTTCGTCAACAGGGTCTTCACCCCTCCACTTT.

The genes are TRBV18 and TRBJ2-7; TRBD1 is a possible D gene (6 bases). The CDR3 covers 15 residues. CDR1 and CDR2 from the germline V gene are KGHSH and LQKENI. The V and J ends lost 3 bases and 1 base respectively, with 13 bases between them. DNA for the CDR3: TGTGCCAGCTCACCGTTTGGGGGCAGATCCTACGAGCAGTACTTC. It codes for CASSPFGGRSYEQYF.